This T cell receptor beta chain comes out of a study of blood T cell repertoires in COVID-19. Study background: Sources were T cells, B-cell-depleted T cells, or PBMCs; the material itself was cDNA or gDNA.

In regard to this clone: The same CDR3 is also encoded by other DNA sequences in this sample.

With 6 bases clipped from V and 3 bases from J, the junction kept 4 bases outside the gene matches. Germline assignment: CDR1 KGHSH and CDR2 LQKENI. The CDR3 consists of 13 residues. The study drew participants aged about 18 to 89 years from 24 US areas. In assigning cohorts, the study relied on participant-reported clinical history. Produced via immunoSEQ multiplex PCR; TCRdb's table is partial and in-frame only. Among roughly 430,000 clones listed, approximately 91% were seen once. The V and J genes are TRBV18 and TRBJ1-1, with 7 bases identical to TRBD1. The sequenced sample was PBMCs or T cells enriched from blood (not recorded which). The receptor's source is a woman in her thirties or forties with acute COVID-19. This chain's CDR3 is CASSRGQDTEAFF. CDR3 nucleotides: TGTGCCAGCTCCCGCGGACAGGACACTGAAGCTTTCTTT.